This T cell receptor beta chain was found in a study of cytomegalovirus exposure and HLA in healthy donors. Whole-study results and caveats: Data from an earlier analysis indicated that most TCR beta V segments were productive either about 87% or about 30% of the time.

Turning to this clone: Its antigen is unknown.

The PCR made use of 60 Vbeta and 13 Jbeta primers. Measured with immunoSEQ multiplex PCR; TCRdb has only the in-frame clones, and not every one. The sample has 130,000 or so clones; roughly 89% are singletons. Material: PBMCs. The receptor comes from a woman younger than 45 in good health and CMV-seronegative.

The CDR3 sequence is CASRGQGGSNQPQHF. The CDR3 DNA reads as TGTGCCAGCAGGGGACAGGGAGGGAGCAATCAGCCCCAGCATTTT. The V gene is TRBV6-5, the J gene TRBJ1-5; 9 nucleotides line up with TRBD1. J lost 1 base, V lost 6 bases, and 4 bases had no gene match. This CDR3 has 15 residues. Germline V gene data show CDR1 as MNHEY and CDR2 as SVGAGI.